This T cell receptor (beta chain) was captured in a study of human T cells and chemical hapten exposure. About the research overall: Investigators sensitized about 2 cm by about 2 cm of upper inner arm skin with 2% DPC. Whole-study results and caveats: Counts of expanded TCRs at PT1 were positively correlated with patch test score.

As to this clonotype: Its antigen remains unidentified.

One entry per CDR3 protein, called by TCRdb with MiXCR from the RACE reads. In the table there are some 340,000 distinct CDR3 sequences, approximately 6.9% of which are singletons. Time point noted: patch test 1, 2 weeks after DPC sensitization. Described treatment: therapeutic diphenylcyclopropenone sensitization with weekly scalp DPC. Germline assignment: CDR1 DFQATT and CDR2 SNEGSKA (reference sequence). Trimming took 5 bases from V and 2 from J; bases not matched to a gene: 9. The CDR3 is 15 amino acids. This chain joins TRBV20-1 and TRBJ2-3; 8 bases align to TRBD2. Sequencing was performed on whole blood, taken in connection with sensitization to the hapten diphenylcyclopropenone (DPC). This clonotype was obtained from a young woman with alopecia areata. Some clones in this sample may be carry-over from other donors' samples. The CDR3 reads CSAEESGGVTDTQYF. The DNA for the CDR3 is TGCAGTGCTGAGGAAAGCGGGGGCGTCACAGATACGCAGTATTTT.